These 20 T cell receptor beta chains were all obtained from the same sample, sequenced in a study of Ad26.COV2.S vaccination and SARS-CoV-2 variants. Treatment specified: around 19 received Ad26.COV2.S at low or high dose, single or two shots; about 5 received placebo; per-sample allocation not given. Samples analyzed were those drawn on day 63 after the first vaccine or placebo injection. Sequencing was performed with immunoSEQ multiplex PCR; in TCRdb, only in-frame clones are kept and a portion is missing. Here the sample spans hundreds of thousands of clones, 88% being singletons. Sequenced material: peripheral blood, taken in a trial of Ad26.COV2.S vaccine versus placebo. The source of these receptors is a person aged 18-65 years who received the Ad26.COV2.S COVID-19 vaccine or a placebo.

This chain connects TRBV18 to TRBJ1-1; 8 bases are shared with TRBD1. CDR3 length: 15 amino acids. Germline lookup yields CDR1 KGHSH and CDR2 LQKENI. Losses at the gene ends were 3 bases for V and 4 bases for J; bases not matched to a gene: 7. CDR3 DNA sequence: TGTGCCAGCTCACCGACAGGGGTGGATATCACTGAAGCTTTCTTT. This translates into CASSPTGVDITEAFF.

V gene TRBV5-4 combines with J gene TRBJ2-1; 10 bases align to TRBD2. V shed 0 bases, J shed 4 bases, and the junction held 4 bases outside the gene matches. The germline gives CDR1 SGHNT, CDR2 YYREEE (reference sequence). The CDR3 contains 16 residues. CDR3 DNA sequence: TGTGCCAGCAGCTTGGATCTAGCGGGGGCGTACAATGAGCAGTTCTTC. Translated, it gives CASSLDLAGAYNEQFF.

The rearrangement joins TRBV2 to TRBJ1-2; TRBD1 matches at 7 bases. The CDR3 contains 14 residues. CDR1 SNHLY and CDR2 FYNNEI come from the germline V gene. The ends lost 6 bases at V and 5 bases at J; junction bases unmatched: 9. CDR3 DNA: TGTGCCAGCAGCTCCGGGACAGCGAATTATGGCTACACCTTC. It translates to CASSSGTANYGYTF.

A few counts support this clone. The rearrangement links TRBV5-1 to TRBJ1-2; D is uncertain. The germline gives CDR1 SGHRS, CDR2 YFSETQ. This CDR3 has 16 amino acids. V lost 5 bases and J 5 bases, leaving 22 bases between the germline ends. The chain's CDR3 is CASSYNSRAAQYGYTF. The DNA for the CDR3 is TGCGCCAGCAGTTATAACTCTCGGGCGGCTCAATATGGCTACACCTTC.

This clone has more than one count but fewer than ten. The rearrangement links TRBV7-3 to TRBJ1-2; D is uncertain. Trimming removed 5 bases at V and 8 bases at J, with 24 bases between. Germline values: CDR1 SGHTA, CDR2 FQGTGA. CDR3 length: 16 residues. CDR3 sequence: CASSQTPNQVSGGYTF. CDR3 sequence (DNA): TGTGCCAGCAGCCAAACCCCAAACCAGGTCTCGGGGGGCTACACCTTC.

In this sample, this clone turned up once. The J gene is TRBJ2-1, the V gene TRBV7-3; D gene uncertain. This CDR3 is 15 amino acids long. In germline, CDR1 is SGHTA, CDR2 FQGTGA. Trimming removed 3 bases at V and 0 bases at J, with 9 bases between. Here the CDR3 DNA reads TGTGCCAGCAGCTTGGCATTCAGCTCCTACAATGAGCAGTTCTTC. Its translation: CASSLAFSSYNEQFF.

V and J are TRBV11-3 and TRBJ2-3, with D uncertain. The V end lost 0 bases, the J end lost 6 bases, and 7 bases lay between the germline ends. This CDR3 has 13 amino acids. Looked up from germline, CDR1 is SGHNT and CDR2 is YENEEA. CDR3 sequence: CASSLDPFDTQYF. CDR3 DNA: TGTGCCAGCAGCTTAGACCCCTTTGATACGCAGTATTTT.

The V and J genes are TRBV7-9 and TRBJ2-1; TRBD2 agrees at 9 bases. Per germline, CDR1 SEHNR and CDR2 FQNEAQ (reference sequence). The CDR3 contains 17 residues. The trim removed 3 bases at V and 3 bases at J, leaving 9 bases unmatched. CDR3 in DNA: TGTGCCAGCAGCTTTACTAGCGGGTACTCTTACTACAATGAGCAGTTCTTC. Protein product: CASSFTSGYSYYNEQFF. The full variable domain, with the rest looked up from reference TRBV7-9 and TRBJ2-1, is DTGVSQNPRHKITKRGQNVTFRCDPISEHNRLYWYRQTLGQGPEFLTYFQNEAQLEKSRLLSDRFSAERPKGSFSTLEIQRTEQGDSAMYLCASSFTSGYSYYNEQFFGPGTRLTVL.

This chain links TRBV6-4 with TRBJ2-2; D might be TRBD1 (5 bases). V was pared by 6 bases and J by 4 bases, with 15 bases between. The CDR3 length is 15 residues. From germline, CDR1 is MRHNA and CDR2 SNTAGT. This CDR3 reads CASSNAQDLTGELFF. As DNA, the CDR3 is TGTGCCAGCAGCAATGCACAGGATCTCACCGGGGAGCTGTTTTTT.

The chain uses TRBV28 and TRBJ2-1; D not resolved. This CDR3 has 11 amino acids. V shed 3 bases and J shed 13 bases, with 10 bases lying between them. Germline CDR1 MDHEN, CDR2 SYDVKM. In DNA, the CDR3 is TGTGCCAGCAGTTTTAAGGACCAACAGTTCTTC. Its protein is CASSFKDQQFF.

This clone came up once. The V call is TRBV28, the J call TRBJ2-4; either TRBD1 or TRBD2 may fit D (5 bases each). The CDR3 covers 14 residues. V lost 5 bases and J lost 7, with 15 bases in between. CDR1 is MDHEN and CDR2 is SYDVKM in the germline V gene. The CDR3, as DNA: TGTGCCAGCAGTCTCCGGGGCTTGGGGAACATTCAGTACTTC. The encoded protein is CASSLRGLGNIQYF.

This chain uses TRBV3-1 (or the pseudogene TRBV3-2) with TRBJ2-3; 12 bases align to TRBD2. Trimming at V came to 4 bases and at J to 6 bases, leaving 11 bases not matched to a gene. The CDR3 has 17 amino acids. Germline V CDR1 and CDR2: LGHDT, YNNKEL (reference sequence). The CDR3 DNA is TGTGCCAGCAGCCGACTAGCGGGGGCGCAAAGCGGGGATACGCAGTATTTT. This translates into CASSRLAGAQSGDTQYF.

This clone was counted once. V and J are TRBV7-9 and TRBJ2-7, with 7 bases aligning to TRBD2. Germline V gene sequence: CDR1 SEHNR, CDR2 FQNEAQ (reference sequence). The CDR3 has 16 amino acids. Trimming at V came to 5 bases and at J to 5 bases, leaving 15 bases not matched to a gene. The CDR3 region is CASSPTSASGFHEQYF. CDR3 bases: TGTGCCAGCAGCCCAACTTCGGCTAGCGGTTTCCACGAGCAGTACTTC.

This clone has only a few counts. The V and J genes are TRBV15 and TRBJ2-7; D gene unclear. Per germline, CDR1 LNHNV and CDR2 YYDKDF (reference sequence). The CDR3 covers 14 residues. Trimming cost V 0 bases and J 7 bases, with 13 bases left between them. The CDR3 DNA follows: TGTGCCACCAGCAGAGACCGCCGGGCCTCTGAGCAGTACTTC. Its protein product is CATSRDRRASEQYF.

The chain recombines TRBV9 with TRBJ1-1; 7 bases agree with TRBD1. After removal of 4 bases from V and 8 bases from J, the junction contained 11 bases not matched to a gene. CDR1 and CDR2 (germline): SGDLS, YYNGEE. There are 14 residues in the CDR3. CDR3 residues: CASSSGQRAVEAFF. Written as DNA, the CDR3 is TGTGCCAGCAGCTCGGGACAGAGGGCGGTAGAAGCTTTCTTT. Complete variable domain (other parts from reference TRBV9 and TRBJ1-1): DSGVTQTPKHLITATGQRVTLRCSPRSGDLSVYWYQQSLDQGLQFLIQYYNGEERAKGNILERFSAQQFPDLHSELNLSSLELGDSALYFCASSSGQRAVEAFFGQGTRLTVV.

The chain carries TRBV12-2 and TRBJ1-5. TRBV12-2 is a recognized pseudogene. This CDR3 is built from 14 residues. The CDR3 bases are TGTGCAAGTCGCTTAGGTCGTAGCAATCAGCCCCAGCATTTT. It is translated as CASRLGRSNQPQHF.

The CDR3 nucleotides read TGCGCCAGCAGCTTGGCCGACTGGGCCGGGACACAAGGGGGGACACAAGAGACCCAGTACTTC. This translates into CASSLADWAGTQGGTQETQYF. The chain joins TRBV5-1 to TRBJ2-5; D could derive from TRBD1 or TRBD2 (6 bases each). This CDR3 region has 21 residues. Germline-derived CDR1 and CDR2 are SGHRS and YFSETQ. V shed 0 bases and J shed 2 bases, with 29 bases lying between them.

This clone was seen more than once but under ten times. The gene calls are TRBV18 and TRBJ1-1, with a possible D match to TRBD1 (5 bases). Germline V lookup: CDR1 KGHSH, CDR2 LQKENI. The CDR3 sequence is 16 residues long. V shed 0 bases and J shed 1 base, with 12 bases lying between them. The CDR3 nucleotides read TGTGCCAGCTCACCACCGATGAGGGACGGGAACACTGAAGCTTTCTTT. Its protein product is CASSPPMRDGNTEAFF.

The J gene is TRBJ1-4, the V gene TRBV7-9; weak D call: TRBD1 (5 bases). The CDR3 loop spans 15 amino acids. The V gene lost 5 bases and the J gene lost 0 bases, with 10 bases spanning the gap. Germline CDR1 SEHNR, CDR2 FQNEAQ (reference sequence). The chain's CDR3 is CASSGGSSTNEKLFF. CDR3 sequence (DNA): TGTGCCAGCAGCGGGGGTTCCTCAACTAATGAAAAACTGTTTTTT.

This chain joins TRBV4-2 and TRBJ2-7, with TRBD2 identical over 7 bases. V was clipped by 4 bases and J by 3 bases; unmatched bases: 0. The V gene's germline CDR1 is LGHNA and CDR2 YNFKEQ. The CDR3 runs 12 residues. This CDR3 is CASSPGGYEQYF. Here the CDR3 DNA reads TGTGCCAGCAGCCCGGGGGGCTACGAGCAGTACTTC.